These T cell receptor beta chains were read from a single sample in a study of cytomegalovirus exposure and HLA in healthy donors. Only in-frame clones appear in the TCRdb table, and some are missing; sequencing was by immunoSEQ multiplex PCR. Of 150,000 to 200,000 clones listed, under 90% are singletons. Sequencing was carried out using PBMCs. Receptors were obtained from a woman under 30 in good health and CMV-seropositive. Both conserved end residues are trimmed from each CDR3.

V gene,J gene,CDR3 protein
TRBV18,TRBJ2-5,ASSHDRVGETQY
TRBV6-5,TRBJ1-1,ASSSPGEAF
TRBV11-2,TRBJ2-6,ASSLAPGANSGANVLT
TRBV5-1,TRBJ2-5,ASSLSLAGSQETQY
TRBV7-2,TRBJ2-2,ASSVPGAGGPHGELF
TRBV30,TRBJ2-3,AWSSGAHTDTQY
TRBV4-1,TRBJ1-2,ASSQAPAGADGYT
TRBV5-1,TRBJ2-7,ASSLLPSGNTYEQY
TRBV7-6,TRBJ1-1,ASSLTGPGGAF
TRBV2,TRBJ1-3,ASSYFLTDSSGNTIY
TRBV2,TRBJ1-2,ASSEAPRDGYT
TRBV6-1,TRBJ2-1,ASNERFGGNNEQF
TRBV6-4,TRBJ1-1,ASKAGGRNTEAF
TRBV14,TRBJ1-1,ASSQVPDSEAF
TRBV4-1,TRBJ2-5,ASSQERGGGETQY
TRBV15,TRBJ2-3,ATAPGGRDTDTQY
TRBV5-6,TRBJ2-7,ASSQRGQGGYEQY
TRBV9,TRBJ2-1,ASSVLTSSNEQF
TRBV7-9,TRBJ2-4,ASSFGFGVAGPRDIQY
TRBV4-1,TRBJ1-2,ASSLRDRALPYGYT
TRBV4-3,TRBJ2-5,ASSQVAGGRETQY
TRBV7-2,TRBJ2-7,ASSLGQGAWEQY
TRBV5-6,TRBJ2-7,ASSRGLAGAYEQY
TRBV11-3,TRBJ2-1,ASSGTGRSYNEQF
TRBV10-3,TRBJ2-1,AISDPLTSNEQF
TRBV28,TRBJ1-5,ASSLGGGGRNQPQH
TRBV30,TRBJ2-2,AWSVRPGELF
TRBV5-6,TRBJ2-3,ASSSLDSLGTDTQY
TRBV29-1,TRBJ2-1,SVLPGENNEQF
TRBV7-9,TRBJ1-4,ASSFSHALTEEKLF
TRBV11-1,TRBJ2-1,ASSLAGEYNEQF
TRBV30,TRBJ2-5,AWSAGQLPMY
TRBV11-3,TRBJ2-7,ASSLASWSGDDEQY
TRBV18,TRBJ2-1,ASSPDRGTYNEQF
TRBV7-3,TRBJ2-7,ASSLGPLAGVYEQY
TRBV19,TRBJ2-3,ATALAGVRADTQY
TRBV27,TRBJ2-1,ASSMGLVNEQF
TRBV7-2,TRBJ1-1,ASSFLSGTRGTEAF
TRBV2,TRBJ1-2,ASSVSGASGYT
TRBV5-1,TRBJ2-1,ASRPVAGSYNEQF
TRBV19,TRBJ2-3,ATHPGASTDTQY
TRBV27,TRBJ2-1,ASSLGQGNEQF
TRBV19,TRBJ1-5,ASRRTVGNQPQH
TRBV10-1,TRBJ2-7,ASSATRDRGGEQY
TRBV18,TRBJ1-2,ASSPPGGGYT